Described below is a single T cell receptor beta chain sequence and its context. Amplification of TCR beta used genomic DNA extracted from peripheral blood. Rearranged V-D-J TRB sequences were amplified with a mixed TRB-A/B primer pool. TCRdb redid the calling of the multiplex PCR reads with MiXCR, one entry per CDR3 protein. The sample lists about 12,000 distinct CDR3 sequences; 21% were seen once. V gave up 5 bases and J gave up 0 bases, with 13 bases separating them. The germline CDR1 and CDR2 sequences are SGHTA and FQGNSA. This CDR3 spans 15 amino acids. These data belong to a study of T cell repertoires in aging, cancer and after chemotherapy.

The clonotype comes from a human donor in good health. The chain joins TRBV7-2 to TRBJ1-2; D unresolved. The sample was blood. As DNA, the CDR3 is TGTGCCAGCAGCCCAAACAGAAAATCTAACTATGGCTACACCTTC. Amino acids: CASSPNRKSNYGYTF.